These 5 T cell receptor beta chains were sequenced from one sample in a study of T-cell memory formation after mild COVID-19. Using its own MiXCR run on the 5' RACE reads, TCRdb lists one record per CDR3 protein. The table shows roughly 610,000 distinct CDR3 sequences, with 17% occurring only once. The source material was PBMCs or a T cell subset sorted from them (not recorded which). The receptors derive from an adult woman who had mild COVID-19 (a few samples of this study predate the infection). Cell type and time point are not known.

This sequence joins TRBV6-1 and TRBJ2-3; D is ambiguous. The ends were cut back, 5 bases at V and 6 bases at J, with 15 bases in the middle. This CDR3 comprises 14 residues. Germline loops: CDR1 MNHNS, CDR2 SASEGT. The CDR3 DNA reads as TGTGCCAGCAGTATTACAAGGATCGCGGATACGCAGTATTTT. Protein: CASSITRIADTQYF.

This clonotype was seen only a few times. The chain employs TRBV11-2 and TRBJ2-1; D is unresolved. The V end was cut by 2 bases, the J end by 4 bases, with 6 bases between. The germline CDR1 and CDR2 sequences are SGHAT and FQNNGV. CDR3 length equals 13 residues. Here the CDR3 reads CASSLQEYNEQFF. The CDR3 DNA is TGTGCCAGCAGCTTACAGGAATACAATGAGCAGTTCTTC.

This clonotype was found a few times. The chain recombines TRBV18 with TRBJ2-4; 11 bases line up with TRBD2. Germline V gives CDR1 KGHSH, CDR2 LQKENI. Trimming took 3 bases from V and 15 from J; bases not matched to a gene: 7. This CDR3 is built from 13 residues. CDR3 bases: TGTGCCAGCTCACCTGTAGCGGGAGGGGATGTGTACTTC. This sequence encodes CASSPVAGGDVYF.

This clonotype has a handful of counts. V gene TRBV5-1 combines with J gene TRBJ2-1; the match to TRBD1 covers 12 bases. Per germline, CDR1 SGHRS and CDR2 YFSETQ. J was trimmed by 9 bases and V by 1 base; bases with no gene match: 5. The CDR3 totals 15 residues. This chain's CDR3 is CASSLRDRGLGEQFF. The CDR3 nucleotides read TGCGCCAGCAGCTTGCGGGACAGGGGGCTGGGTGAGCAGTTCTTC.

The chain joins TRBV7-2 to TRBJ2-7; D may be TRBD2 (6 bases). The CDR3 is 16 residues long. Trimming shortened V by 5 bases and J by 3 bases, and 20 bases separated the two germline ends. Per the germline V gene, CDR1 is SGHTA and CDR2 is FQGNSA. CDR3 sequence: CASSKDGGTPHYEQYF. The CDR3 region has the DNA TGTGCCAGCAGCAAAGATGGGGGGACCCCCCACTACGAGCAGTACTTC.